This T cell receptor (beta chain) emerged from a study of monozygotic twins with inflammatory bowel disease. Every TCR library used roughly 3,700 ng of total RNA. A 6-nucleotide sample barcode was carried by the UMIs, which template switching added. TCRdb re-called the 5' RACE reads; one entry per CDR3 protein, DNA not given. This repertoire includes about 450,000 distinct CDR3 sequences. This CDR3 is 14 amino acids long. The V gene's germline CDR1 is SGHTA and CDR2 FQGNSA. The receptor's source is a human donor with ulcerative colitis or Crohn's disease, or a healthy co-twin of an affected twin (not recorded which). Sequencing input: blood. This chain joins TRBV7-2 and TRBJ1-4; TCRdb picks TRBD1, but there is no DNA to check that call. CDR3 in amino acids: CASSPTAFNEKLFF. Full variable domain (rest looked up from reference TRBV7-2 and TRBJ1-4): GAGVSQSPSNKVTEKGKDVELRCDPISGHTALYWYRQSLGQGLEFLIYFQGNSAPDKSGLPSDRFSAERTGGSVSTLTIQRTQQEDSAVYLCASSPTAFNEKLFFGSGTQLSVL.